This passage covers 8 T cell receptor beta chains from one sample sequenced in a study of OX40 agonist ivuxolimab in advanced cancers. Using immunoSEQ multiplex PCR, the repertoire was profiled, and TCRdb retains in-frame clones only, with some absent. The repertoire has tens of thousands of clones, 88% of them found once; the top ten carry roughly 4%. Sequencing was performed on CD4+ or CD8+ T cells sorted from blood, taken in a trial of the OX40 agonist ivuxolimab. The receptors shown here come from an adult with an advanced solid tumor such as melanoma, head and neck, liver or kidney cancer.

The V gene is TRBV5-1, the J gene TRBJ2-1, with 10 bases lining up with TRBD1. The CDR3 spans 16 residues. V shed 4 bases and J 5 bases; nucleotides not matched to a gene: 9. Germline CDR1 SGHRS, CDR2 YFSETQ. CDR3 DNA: TGCGCCAGCAGCGCCCAGGGGACAGGGGACAACAATGAGCAGTTCTTC. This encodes CASSAQGTGDNNEQFF. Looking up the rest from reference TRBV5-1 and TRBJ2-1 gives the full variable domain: KAGVTQTPRYLIKTRGQQVTLSCSPISGHRSVSWYQQTPGQGLQFLFEYFSETQRNKGNFPGRFSGRQFSNSRSEMNVSTLELGDSALYLCASSAQGTGDNNEQFFGPGTRLTVL.

CDR3 DNA sequence: TGTGCCAGTATCCCCTTTTCGACAGGGGACCTCTATGGCTACACCTTC. The encoded protein is CASIPFSTGDLYGYTF. The chain carries TRBV19 and TRBJ1-2; 8 bases match TRBD1. The CDR3 has 16 amino acids. Germline V gene data show CDR1 as LNHDA and CDR2 as SQIVND (reference sequence). V was clipped by 7 bases and J by 4 bases; unmatched bases: 14.

The CDR3 spells CASSVDGQGDTEAFF. The CDR3 DNA is TGTGCCAGCAGCGTAGATGGGCAGGGTGACACTGAAGCTTTCTTT. The genes are TRBV9 and TRBJ1-1; possibly TRBD1 for D (5 bases). Germline CDR1 SGDLS, CDR2 YYNGEE. Trimming pared 0 bases from V and 3 bases from J, leaving 12 bases between. CDR3 length: 15 amino acids.

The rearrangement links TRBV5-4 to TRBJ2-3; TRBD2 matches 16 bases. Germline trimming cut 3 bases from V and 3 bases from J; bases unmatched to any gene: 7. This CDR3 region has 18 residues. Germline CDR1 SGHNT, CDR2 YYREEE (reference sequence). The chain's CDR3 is CASSSGTSGRVGTDTQYF. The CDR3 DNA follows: TGTGCCAGCAGCTCAGGGACTAGCGGGAGGGTTGGAACAGATACGCAGTATTTT. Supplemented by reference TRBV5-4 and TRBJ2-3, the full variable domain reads ETGVTQSPTHLIKTRGQQVTLRCSSQSGHNTVSWYQQALGQGPQFIFQYYREEENGRGNFPPRFSGLQFPNYSSELNVNALELDDSALYLCASSSGTSGRVGTDTQYFGPGTRLTVL.

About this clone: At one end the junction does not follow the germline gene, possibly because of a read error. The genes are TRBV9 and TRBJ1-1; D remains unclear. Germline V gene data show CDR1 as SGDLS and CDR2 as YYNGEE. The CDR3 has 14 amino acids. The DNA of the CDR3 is TGTGCCAGCAGCCCCGACTTCATGAACAGTGAAGCTTTCTTT. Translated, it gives CASSPDFMNSEAFF.

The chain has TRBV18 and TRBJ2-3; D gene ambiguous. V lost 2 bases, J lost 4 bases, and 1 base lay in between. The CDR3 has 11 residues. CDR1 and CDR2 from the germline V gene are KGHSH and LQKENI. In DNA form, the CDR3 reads TGTGCCAGCTCACCAGCAGATACGCAGTATTTT. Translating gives CASSPADTQYF.

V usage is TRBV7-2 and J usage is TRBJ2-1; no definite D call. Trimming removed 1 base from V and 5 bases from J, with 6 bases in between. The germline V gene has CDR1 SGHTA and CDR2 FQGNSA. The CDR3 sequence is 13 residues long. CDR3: CASSLGQDNEQFF. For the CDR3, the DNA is TGTGCCAGCAGCTTAGGACAAGACAATGAGCAGTTCTTC.

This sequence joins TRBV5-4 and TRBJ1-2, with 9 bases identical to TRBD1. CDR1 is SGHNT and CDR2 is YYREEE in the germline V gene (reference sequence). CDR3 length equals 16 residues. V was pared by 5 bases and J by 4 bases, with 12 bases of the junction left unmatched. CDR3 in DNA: TGTGCCAGCAGTAAAAACGCCGGGACAGGGACCTATGGCTACACCTTC. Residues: CASSKNAGTGTYGYTF. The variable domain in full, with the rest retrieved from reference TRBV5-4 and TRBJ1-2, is ETGVTQSPTHLIKTRGQQVTLRCSSQSGHNTVSWYQQALGQGPQFIFQYYREEENGRGNFPPRFSGLQFPNYSSELNVNALELDDSALYLCASSKNAGTGTYGYTFGSGTRLTVV.